The next 20 T cell receptor beta chains were all read from a single sample in a study of T cells after yellow fever vaccination. TCRdb reprocessed the 5' RACE reads with MiXCR, giving one entry per CDR3 protein. The sample lists roughly 500,000 distinct CDR3 sequences, about a fifth occurring once. The sequenced sample was PBMCs, obtained 15 days after the yellow fever booster vaccination. These receptors were collected from a man aged 25-40 years who received the YFV17D yellow fever vaccine.

The rearrangement uses TRBV15 and TRBJ1-3, with a tentative D call TRBD1 (6 bases). From germline, CDR1 is LNHNV and CDR2 YYDKDF (reference sequence). V was pared by 0 bases and J by 8 bases, with 14 bases between. The CDR3 is 15 residues long. CDR3 coding DNA: TGTGCCACCAGCAGAGAGATTCAGGGGAGAGACACCATATATTTT. Translated, it gives CATSREIQGRDTIYF.

This chain joins TRBV6-5 and TRBJ1-1, with TRBD1 matching 7 bases. With 4 bases clipped from V and 2 bases from J, the junction kept 7 bases outside the gene matches. This CDR3 region has 15 residues. Per the germline V gene, CDR1 is MNHEY and CDR2 is SVGAGI. In DNA, the CDR3 is TGTGCCAGCAGTTTGGCCGGGACAGTCAACACTGAAGCTTTCTTT. Protein sequence: CASSLAGTVNTEAFF.

This clonotype was detected only once. Germline is not matched at one junction end, which may reflect a read error. This chain links TRBV20-1 with TRBJ2-6; TRBD2 aligns across 10 bases. The germline CDR1 and CDR2 sequences are DFQATT and SNEGSKA (reference sequence). CDR3 length equals 17 residues. The CDR3 region is CSARLAGAEGGSNVLTF. The CDR3 DNA sequence: TGCAGTGCTAGACTAGCGGGAGCAGAGGGTGGGTCCAACGTCCTGACTTTC.

This rearrangement joins TRBV4-3 to TRBJ2-3; D is perhaps TRBD2 (5 bases). V was cut by 4 bases and J by 4 bases, with 9 bases left in between. CDR1 is LGHNA, CDR2 YSLEER, per germline. CDR3 length: 13 amino acids. The DNA for the CDR3 is TGCGCCAGCAGCCGGCTCGGGGCAGATACGCAGTATTTT. It is translated as CASSRLGADTQYF.

The chain couples TRBV20-1 to TRBJ2-3; D may be TRBD1 (6 bases). There are 14 residues in the CDR3. V dropped 2 bases and J dropped 3 bases, with 12 bases sitting between them. Germline values: CDR1 DFQATT, CDR2 SNEGSKA (reference sequence). The CDR3 loop reads CSARWPRGTDTQYF. The CDR3 DNA reads TGCAGTGCTAGATGGCCAAGGGGGACAGATACGCAGTATTTT.

In this sample, this clonotype turned up a few times. V usage is TRBV6-5 and J usage is TRBJ2-1; D not resolved. This CDR3 region has 13 residues. V was pared by 2 bases and J by 7 bases, with 9 bases between. Germline CDR1 MNHEY, CDR2 SVGAGI. The CDR3 is CASSYQDGNEQFF. CDR3 in DNA: TGTGCCAGCAGTTACCAGGACGGGAATGAGCAGTTCTTC.

The chain joins TRBV19 to TRBJ2-1; TRBD1 matches at 11 bases. The CDR3 consists of 17 residues. V was pared by 4 bases and J by 5 bases, with 10 bases of the junction left unmatched. Germline lookup yields CDR1 LNHDA and CDR2 SQIVND (reference sequence). CDR3 loop: CASSTRRTGGRDNEQFF. The CDR3 bases are TGTGCCAGTAGTACACGGAGGACAGGGGGCAGGGACAATGAGCAGTTCTTC.

The J gene is TRBJ2-1, the V gene TRBV20-1; tentatively, D is TRBD1 or TRBD2 (5 bases each). Trimming pared 7 bases from V and 3 bases from J, leaving 19 bases between. This CDR3 is built from 15 residues. Looked up from germline, CDR1 is DFQATT and CDR2 is SNEGSKA (reference sequence). The CDR3 region is CSGRDPERFYNEQFF. CDR3 nucleotide sequence: TGCAGTGGAAGGGACCCCGAGCGGTTCTACAATGAGCAGTTCTTC.

The chain uses TRBV19 and TRBJ2-1; the D is unclear. CDR3 size: 12 residues. Germline-derived CDR1 and CDR2 are LNHDA and SQIVND (reference sequence). Trimming removed 1 base from V and 5 bases from J, with 3 bases in between. CDR3: CASSIVNNEQFF. The DNA of the CDR3 is TGTGCCAGTAGTATAGTCAACAATGAGCAGTTCTTC.

This clonotype was seen a handful of times. The chain has TRBV6-1 and TRBJ2-5; D is possibly TRBD1 (6 bases). Germline V CDR1 and CDR2: MNHNS, SASEGT. Trimming stripped 7 bases from V and 1 base from J, with 19 bases between. The CDR3 runs 16 residues. CDR3 sequence (DNA): TGTGCCAGCATCCCAGGGGTAGGGTTTTCCCAAGAGACCCAGTACTTC. Translating gives CASIPGVGFSQETQYF.

This chain joins TRBV2 and TRBJ2-6, with unresolved D. The CDR3 runs to 15 residues. V lost 4 bases, J lost 2 bases, and 9 bases lay in between. Per germline, CDR1 SNHLY and CDR2 FYNNEI. The CDR3 nucleotides read TGTGCCAGCAGTGGAGCCAATACTGGGGCCAACGTCCTGACTTTC. Protein product: CASSGANTGANVLTF.

This chain connects TRBV19 to TRBJ1-4; D perhaps matches TRBD1 (5 bases). The V end was cut by 10 bases, the J end by 4 bases, with 13 bases between. The germline CDR1 and CDR2 sequences are LNHDA and SQIVND (reference sequence). CDR3 length equals 13 residues. CDR3 DNA sequence: TGTGCCACCGGGGCAGGCGGTAATGAAAAACTGTTTTTT. Translating gives CATGAGGNEKLFF.

V and J are TRBV29-1 and TRBJ2-1, with D unclear. This CDR3 has 9 residues. Germline CDR1 SQVTM, CDR2 ANQGSEA. Trimming cost V 2 bases and J 7 bases, with 0 bases left between them. The CDR3 sequence is CSVENEQFF. CDR3 DNA: TGCAGCGTTGAAAATGAGCAGTTCTTC.

This clonotype was recorded a few times. The V and J genes are TRBV6-1 and TRBJ2-7, with 9 bases that match TRBD2. This CDR3 has 14 residues. The trim removed 6 bases at V and 2 bases at J, leaving 5 bases unmatched. The germline V gene encodes CDR1 MNHNS and CDR2 SASEGT. The CDR3 loop reads CASRPGLAAYEQYF. In nucleotides, the CDR3 is TGTGCCAGCAGACCGGGACTAGCTGCCTACGAGCAGTACTTC.

This CDR3 reads CASSYGASPNTGELFF. CDR3 bases: TGTGCCAGCAGTTACGGGGCTAGCCCGAACACCGGGGAGCTGTTTTTT. V usage is TRBV6-5 and J usage is TRBJ2-2; D is perhaps TRBD1 or TRBD2 (5 bases each). Germline CDR1 is MNHEY and CDR2 is SVGAGI. This CDR3 is built from 16 residues. V shed 2 bases and J shed 0 bases, with 10 bases lying between them.

This clonotype was detected only a few times. The chain links TRBV6-4 to TRBJ2-3; 10 bases match TRBD1. CDR1 is MRHNA, CDR2 SNTAGT, per germline. The V gene end was trimmed by 8 bases and the J gene end by 2 bases; junction bases not matched to a gene: 1. This CDR3 comprises 13 residues. CDR3 DNA sequence: TGTGCCAGCGGACAGGGGGTCACAGATACGCAGTATTTT. This codes for CASGQGVTDTQYF.

The chain recombines TRBV20-1 with TRBJ2-2, with 7 bases lining up with TRBD1. The CDR3 loop spans 16 amino acids. Germline-derived CDR1 and CDR2 are DFQATT and SNEGSKA (reference sequence). V lost 2 bases and J lost 6; bases outside the gene matches: 12. The CDR3 nucleotides read TGCAGTGCTAGAAACAGGGGCCCCCAGTACGCCGGGGAGCTGTTTTTT. It translates to CSARNRGPQYAGELFF.

The chain carries TRBV28 and TRBJ2-2; no definite D call. V was pared by 0 bases and J by 3 bases, with 11 bases between. CDR1 MDHEN and CDR2 SYDVKM come from the germline V gene. The CDR3 covers 16 residues. As DNA, the CDR3 is TGTGCCAGCAGTTTATGGTCGGGTTCCTACACCGGGGAGCTGTTTTTT. Protein sequence: CASSLWSGSYTGELFF.

The chain joins TRBV12-3 or TRBV12-4 to TRBJ2-1, with 7 nucleotides matching TRBD2. The CDR3 consists of 14 residues. V trimming: 6 bases; J trimming: 2 bases; junction bases outside the gene matches: 4. The CDR3: CASSLAVTYNEQFF. The CDR3 nucleotides read TGTGCCAGCAGCCTAGCGGTAACCTACAATGAGCAGTTCTTC.

This clonotype has more than one count but fewer than ten. The V call is TRBV25-1, the J call TRBJ2-3, with 11 bases lining up with TRBD2. Germline loops: CDR1 MGHDK, CDR2 SYGVNS. The CDR3 is 18 residues long. The J segment lost 0 bases and the V segment lost 1 base, leaving 6 bases of the junction unmatched. The CDR3 protein is CASSEFSGLAVSTDTQYF. DNA for the CDR3: TGTGCCAGCAGTGAATTTTCGGGACTAGCGGTGAGCACAGATACGCAGTATTTT.